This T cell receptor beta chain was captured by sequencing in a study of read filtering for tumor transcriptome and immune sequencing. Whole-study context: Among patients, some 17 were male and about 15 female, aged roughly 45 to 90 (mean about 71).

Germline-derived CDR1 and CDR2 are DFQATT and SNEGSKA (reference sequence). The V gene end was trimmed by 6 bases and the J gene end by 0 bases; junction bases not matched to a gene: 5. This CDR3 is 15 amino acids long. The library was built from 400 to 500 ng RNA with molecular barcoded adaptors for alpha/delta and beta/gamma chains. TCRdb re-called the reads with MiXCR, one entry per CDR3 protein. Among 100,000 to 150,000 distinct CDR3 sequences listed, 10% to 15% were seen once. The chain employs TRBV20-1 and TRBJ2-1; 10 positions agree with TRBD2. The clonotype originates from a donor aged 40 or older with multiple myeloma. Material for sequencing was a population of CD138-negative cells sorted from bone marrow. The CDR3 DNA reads TGCAGTGCATTACTAGCGGGGATCTCCTACAATGAGCAGTTCTTC. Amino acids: CSALLAGISYNEQFF.